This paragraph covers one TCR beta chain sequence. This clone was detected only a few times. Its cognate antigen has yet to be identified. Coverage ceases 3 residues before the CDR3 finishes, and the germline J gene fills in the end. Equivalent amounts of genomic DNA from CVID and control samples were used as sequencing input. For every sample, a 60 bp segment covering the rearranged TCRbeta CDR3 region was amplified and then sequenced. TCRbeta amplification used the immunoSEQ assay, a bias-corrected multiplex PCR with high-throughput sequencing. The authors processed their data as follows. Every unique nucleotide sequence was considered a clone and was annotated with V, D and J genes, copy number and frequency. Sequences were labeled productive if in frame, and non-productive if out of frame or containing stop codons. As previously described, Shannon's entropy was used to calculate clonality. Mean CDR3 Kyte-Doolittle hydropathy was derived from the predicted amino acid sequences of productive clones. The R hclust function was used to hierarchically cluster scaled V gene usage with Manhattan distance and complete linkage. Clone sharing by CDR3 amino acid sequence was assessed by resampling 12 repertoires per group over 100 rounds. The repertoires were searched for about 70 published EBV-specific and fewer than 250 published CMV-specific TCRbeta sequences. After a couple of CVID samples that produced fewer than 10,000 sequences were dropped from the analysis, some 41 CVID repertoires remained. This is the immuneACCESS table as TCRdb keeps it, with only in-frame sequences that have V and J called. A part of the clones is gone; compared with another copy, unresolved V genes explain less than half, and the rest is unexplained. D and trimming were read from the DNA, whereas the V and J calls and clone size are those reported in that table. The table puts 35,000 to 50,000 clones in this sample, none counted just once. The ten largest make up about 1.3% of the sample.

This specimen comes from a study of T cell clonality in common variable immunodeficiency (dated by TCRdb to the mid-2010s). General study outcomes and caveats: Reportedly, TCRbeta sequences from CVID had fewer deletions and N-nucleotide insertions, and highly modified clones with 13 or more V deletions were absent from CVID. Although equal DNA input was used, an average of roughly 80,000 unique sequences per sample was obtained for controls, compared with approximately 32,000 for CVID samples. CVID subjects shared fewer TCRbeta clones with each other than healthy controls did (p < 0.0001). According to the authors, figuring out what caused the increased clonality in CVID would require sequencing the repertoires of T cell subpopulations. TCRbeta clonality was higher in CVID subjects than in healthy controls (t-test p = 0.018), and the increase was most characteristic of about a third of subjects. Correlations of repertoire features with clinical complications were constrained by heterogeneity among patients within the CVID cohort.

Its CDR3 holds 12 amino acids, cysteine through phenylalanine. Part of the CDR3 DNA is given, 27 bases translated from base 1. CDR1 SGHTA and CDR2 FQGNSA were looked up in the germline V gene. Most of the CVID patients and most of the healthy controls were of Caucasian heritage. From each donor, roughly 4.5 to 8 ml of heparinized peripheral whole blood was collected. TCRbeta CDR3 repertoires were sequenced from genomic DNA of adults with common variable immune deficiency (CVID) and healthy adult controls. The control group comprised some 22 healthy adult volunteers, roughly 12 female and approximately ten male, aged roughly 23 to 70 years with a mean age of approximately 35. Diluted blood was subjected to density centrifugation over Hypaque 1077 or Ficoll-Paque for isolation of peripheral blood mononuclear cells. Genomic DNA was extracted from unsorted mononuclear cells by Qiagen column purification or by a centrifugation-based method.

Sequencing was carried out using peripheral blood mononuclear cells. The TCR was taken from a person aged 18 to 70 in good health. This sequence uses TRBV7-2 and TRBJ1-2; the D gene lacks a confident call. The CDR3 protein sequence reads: CASSLRAGDYTF. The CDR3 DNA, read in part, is TGTGCCAGCAGCTTACGGGCGGGTGAC.